The 29 T cell receptor beta chains in this list originate from one sample, sequenced in a study of T-cell reconstitution after alpha-beta-depleted transplantation in children. As it was prepared, the TCRbeta library received unique molecular identifiers. TCRdb passed the PCR reads through MiXCR, listing each CDR3 protein once. The sample has roughly 790,000 distinct CDR3 sequences, roughly 15% seen once. Sequencing was performed on PBMCs, mostly from graft donor cells, taken 360 days after TCRalphabeta/CD19-depleted stem cell transplant. Source of these receptors: a male patient younger than 18 who had a stem cell transplant for acute lymphoblastic leukemia, so the T cells may come from the graft donor.

The rearrangement joins TRBV30 to TRBJ1-1, with 9 nucleotides matching TRBD1. CDR3 length: 14 residues. In germline, CDR1 is GTSNPN, CDR2 SVGIG (reference sequence). J lost 1 base, V lost 0 bases, and 0 bases had no gene match. Here the CDR3 reads CAWSVGQGNTEAFF. CDR3 in DNA: TGTGCCTGGAGTGTGGGACAGGGGAACACTGAAGCTTTCTTT.

The chain couples TRBV20-1 to TRBJ2-3; a weak D match, TRBD2 (6 bases). With 0 bases removed from V and 5 bases from J, the gap between germline ends came to 12 bases. Germline V gene lookup returns CDR1 DFQATT and CDR2 SNEGSKA (reference sequence). The CDR3 extends over 14 amino acids. The DNA for the CDR3 is TGCAGTGCTAGAGACCCGACTAGGGTAGATACGCAGTATTTT. This sequence encodes CSARDPTRVDTQYF.

This clonotype was picked up a small number of times. The chain has TRBV4-2 and TRBJ2-7; TRBD2 agrees at 8 bases. The germline gives CDR1 LGHNA, CDR2 YNFKEQ. There are 16 residues in the CDR3. V shed 4 bases and J 1 base; nucleotides not matched to a gene: 9. The CDR3 region has the DNA TGTGCCAGCAGCCTGGTTGAGGGACTAGGTTCCTACGAGCAGTACTTC. This encodes CASSLVEGLGSYEQYF.

This clonotype came up once. The chain employs TRBV2 and TRBJ2-7; 7 bases map to TRBD1. Germline CDR1 SNHLY, CDR2 FYNNEI. The CDR3 loop spans 13 amino acids. J gave up 3 bases and V 8 bases, and 7 bases lay outside the gene matches. The CDR3 DNA follows: TGTGCCAGCGGTCTCCGACAGGGCTACGAGCAGTACTTC. The encoded protein is CASGLRQGYEQYF.

This clonotype was counted a few times. This chain connects TRBV7-6 to TRBJ2-1, with a weak D call TRBD2 (6 bases). Germline CDR1 SGHVS, CDR2 FNYEAQ. The CDR3 has 13 residues. V gave up 5 bases and J gave up 8 bases, with 13 bases separating them. This CDR3 reads CASSPGTPHEQFF. CDR3 nucleotides: TGTGCCAGCAGCCCTGGGACTCCCCATGAGCAGTTCTTC.

This chain uses TRBV4-1 with TRBJ1-1; no clear D gene. The CDR3 totals 15 residues. Trimming took 3 bases from V and 1 from J, leaving 12 bases between them. The germline V gene encodes CDR1 MGHRA and CDR2 YSYEKL. CDR3 sequence (DNA): TGCGCCAGCAGCCACCCTGGGAGAACGAACACTGAAGCTTTCTTT. Residues: CASSHPGRTNTEAFF.

CDR3 amino acids: CASSSFAGGRPYNEQFF. CDR3 DNA sequence: TGCGCCAGCAGCTCCTTTGCGGGAGGGAGACCCTACAATGAGCAGTTCTTC. This rearrangement joins TRBV5-1 to TRBJ2-1; 9 bases align to TRBD2. The junction had 9 bases not matched to a gene; V was cut back by 3 bases and J by 2 bases. Germline loops: CDR1 SGHRS, CDR2 YFSETQ. The CDR3 is 17 residues long.

The genes are TRBV7-9 and TRBJ2-7, with TRBD2 identical over 9 bases. The V segment lost 5 bases and the J segment 5 bases; nucleotides outside the gene matches: 7. The germline CDR1 and CDR2 sequences are SEHNR and FQNEAQ (reference sequence). The CDR3 totals 14 residues. CDR3 bases: TGTGCCAGCAGCCGGGCTAGCGGGACGGACGAGCAGTACTTC. It encodes CASSRASGTDEQYF.

This clonotype has just a few counts. This CDR3 is CASSKGSGTSTDTQYF. Here the CDR3 DNA reads TGTGCCAGCTCGAAGGGTAGCGGAACTAGCACAGATACGCAGTATTTT. V and J are TRBV7-9 and TRBJ2-3; maybe TRBD2 (6 bases). The CDR3 has 16 residues. V was pared by 8 bases and J by 0 bases, with 18 bases between. Germline lookup yields CDR1 SEHNR and CDR2 FQNEAQ (reference sequence).

The chain couples TRBV27 to TRBJ2-7; 7 bases map to TRBD2. The V gene end was trimmed by 8 bases and the J gene end by 6 bases; junction bases not matched to a gene: 16. Germline CDR1 MNHEY, CDR2 SMNVEV (reference sequence). CDR3 size: 15 residues. For the CDR3, the DNA is TGTGCCAGCGGGTTTAGTTATGGTACTAGCGCCGAGCAGTACTTC. It translates to CASGFSYGTSAEQYF.

The chain's CDR3 is CASSLGSGSSQQYF. As DNA, the CDR3 is TGTGCCAGCAGCTTGGGTAGCGGGAGTTCCCAGCAGTACTTC. The chain couples TRBV5-6 to TRBJ2-7, with 9 bases fitting TRBD2. Trimming took 0 bases from V and 8 from J; bases not matched to a gene: 6. The CDR3 sequence is 14 residues long. The germline gives CDR1 SGHDT, CDR2 YYEEEE.

The chain is built from TRBV24-1 and TRBJ2-5; perhaps TRBD1 as D (6 bases). The CDR3 totals 15 residues. V was clipped by 3 bases and J by 7 bases, with 17 bases between them. Germline CDR1 KGHDR, CDR2 SFDVKD. The CDR3 DNA sequence: TGTGCCACCAGTGATCCTGGGACGAAAGGGGGGACCCAGTACTTC. Translated, it gives CATSDPGTKGGTQYF.

There are a few counts of this clonotype. The genes are TRBV20-1 and TRBJ2-7; 8 nucleotides agree with TRBD1. Looked up from germline, CDR1 is DFQATT and CDR2 is SNEGSKA (reference sequence). After removal of 0 bases from V and 4 bases from J, the junction contained 8 bases not matched to a gene. The CDR3 spans 15 residues. CDR3 region: CSARDWRTGSYEQYF. The CDR3 bases are TGCAGTGCTAGAGATTGGCGGACAGGGTCTTACGAGCAGTACTTC.

CDR3 amino acids: CSAPGFNTDTQYF. DNA for the CDR3: TGCAGTGCTCCGGGGTTTAACACAGATACGCAGTATTTT. The chain employs TRBV20-1 and TRBJ2-3; D possibly corresponds to TRBD2 (5 bases). This CDR3 region has 13 residues. Germline CDR1 reads DFQATT; CDR2 reads SNEGSKA (reference sequence). The ends were cut back, 5 bases at V and 2 bases at J, with 11 bases in the middle.

The chain links TRBV6-5 to TRBJ2-2, with 13 bases aligning to TRBD2. Trimming cost V 2 bases and J 4 bases; bases outside gene matches: 7. Per the germline V gene, CDR1 is MNHEY and CDR2 is SVGAGI. This CDR3 contains 18 residues. The CDR3 reads CASSYPTSGRPSTGELFF. CDR3 nucleotides: TGTGCCAGCAGTTACCCGACTAGCGGGAGGCCCTCCACCGGGGAGCTGTTTTTT.

The chain has TRBV18 and TRBJ2-6; D may correspond to TRBD1 or TRBD2 (5 bases each). Trimming took 4 bases from V and 0 from J, leaving 13 bases between them. CDR3 size: 17 residues. CDR1 KGHSH and CDR2 LQKENI come from the germline V gene. The CDR3 reads CASSRGIGASGANVLTF. CDR3 bases: TGTGCCAGCTCACGGGGGATAGGGGCCTCTGGGGCCAACGTCCTGACTTTC.

The CDR3 DNA sequence: TGTGCCAGCAGCCAAGGGCTAGCGGCAATCACTGCCTACGAGCAGTACTTC. Protein: CASSQGLAAITAYEQYF. The chain joins TRBV7-9 to TRBJ2-7; 7 bases agree with TRBD2. The CDR3 contains 17 residues. Trimming took 5 bases from V and 2 from J; bases not matched to a gene: 15. The germline V gene encodes CDR1 SEHNR and CDR2 FQNEAQ (reference sequence).

The table lists this clonotype with a few counts. The rearrangement links TRBV4-2 to TRBJ2-1, with TRBD2 matching 7 bases. Per germline, CDR1 LGHNA and CDR2 YNFKEQ. The CDR3 sequence is 17 residues long. Germline trimming cut 4 bases from V and 7 bases from J; bases unmatched to any gene: 16. In nucleotides, the CDR3 is TGTGCCAGCAGCCGTAGTGAGTCGGCGGGAGTAAGGAATGAGCAGTTCTTC. As protein: CASSRSESAGVRNEQFF.

The chain uses TRBV9 and TRBJ2-1; 9 bases fit TRBD2. The length of the CDR3 is 14 residues. CDR1 SGDLS and CDR2 YYNGEE come from the germline V gene. For the CDR3, the DNA is TGTGCTAGCGGGGGCCAGGCCTCCTACAATGAGCAGTTCTTC. Translating gives CASGGQASYNEQFF.

The V call is TRBV7-9, the J call TRBJ2-6; D ambiguous. CDR3 length: 13 residues. Germline assignment: CDR1 SEHNR and CDR2 FQNEAQ (reference sequence). V dropped 0 bases and J dropped 6 bases, with 3 bases sitting between them. The CDR3 loop reads CASSLAEANVLTF. CDR3 in DNA: TGTGCCAGCAGCTTAGCCGAGGCCAACGTCCTGACTTTC.

V and J are TRBV20-1 and TRBJ2-5; TRBD2 is a possible D gene (5 bases). The germline V gene encodes CDR1 DFQATT and CDR2 SNEGSKA (reference sequence). The CDR3 runs to 11 residues. The V and J ends lost 0 bases and 10 bases respectively, with 9 bases between them. CDR3 in amino acids: CSAREGGIQYF. The CDR3 bases are TGCAGTGCTAGAGAAGGAGGTATCCAGTACTTC.

This clonotype was counted at least ten times. The V gene is TRBV12-3 or TRBV12-4, the J gene TRBJ2-3, with a tentative D call TRBD2 (6 bases). The CDR3 contains 15 residues. V shed 4 bases and J shed 3 bases, with 14 bases lying between them. CDR3 region: CASSSRTMDTDTQYF. CDR3 nucleotide sequence: TGTGCCAGCAGTTCGCGGACTATGGATACAGATACGCAGTATTTT.

Only a few counts were recorded for this clonotype. The rearrangement uses TRBV20-1 and TRBJ2-1, with D possibly matching TRBD2 (5 bases). Germline assignment: CDR1 DFQATT and CDR2 SNEGSKA (reference sequence). The CDR3 spans 11 residues. Deletions cut 3 bases from V and 13 bases from J, with 13 bases between. The CDR3 nucleotides are TGCAGTGCTAGTGCGGCGGGCCTTCAGTTCTTC. Residues: CSASAAGLQFF.

The chain is built from TRBV4-2 and TRBJ2-7; 7 positions agree with TRBD2. J was trimmed by 0 bases and V by 2 bases; bases with no gene match: 10. The CDR3 has 17 residues. Germline V CDR1 and CDR2: LGHNA, YNFKEQ. The CDR3 is CASSQLPLAKNSYEQYF. The CDR3 nucleotides read TGTGCCAGCAGCCAACTTCCACTAGCGAAGAACTCCTACGAGCAGTACTTC.

The V call is TRBV20-1, the J call TRBJ1-5; TRBD1 agrees at 7 bases. The V and J ends lost 5 bases and 3 bases, in that order; junction bases with no gene match: 7. Germline values: CDR1 DFQATT, CDR2 SNEGSKA (reference sequence). The CDR3 spans 14 residues. The CDR3 region is CSAHPTGTNQPQHF. CDR3 nucleotide sequence: TGCAGTGCTCACCCGACAGGGACCAATCAGCCCCAGCATTTT.

The J gene is TRBJ2-3, the V gene TRBV10-3; TRBD1 or TRBD2 may be the D gene (6 bases each). Trimming left V 10 bases short and J 0 bases short, with 17 bases between. CDR1 and CDR2 (germline): ENHRY, SYGVKD. The CDR3 is made up of 15 amino acids. This CDR3 reads CATIRGGLSTDTQYF. The CDR3 bases are TGTGCCACCATCAGAGGGGGGCTTAGCACAGATACGCAGTATTTT.

J is TRBJ2-7 and V is TRBV7-9; D is possibly TRBD1 (6 bases). This CDR3 has 14 residues. The germline gives CDR1 SEHNR, CDR2 FQNEAQ (reference sequence). Trimming shortened V by 2 bases and J by 2 bases, and 10 bases separated the two germline ends. CDR3 DNA sequence: TGTGCCAGCAGCTTACCCTCAGGGGCCTACGAGCAGTACTTC. Its translation is CASSLPSGAYEQYF.

This clonotype was counted between two and nine times. This chain links TRBV7-2 with TRBJ2-1; TRBD2 matches at 7 bases. V shed 2 bases and J 6 bases; nucleotides not matched to a gene: 10. The V gene's germline CDR1 is SGHTA and CDR2 FQGNSA. The CDR3 loop spans 16 amino acids. CDR3 bases: TGTGCCAGCAGCTTAATGCGGACTAGGCCCTCCAATGAGCAGTTCTTC. Residues: CASSLMRTRPSNEQFF.

In this sample, this clonotype turned up a few times. The chain employs TRBV7-7 and TRBJ2-3; 9 bases map to TRBD2. V shed 2 bases, J shed 3 bases, and the junction held 3 bases outside the gene matches. Germline V CDR1 and CDR2: SSHAT, FNYEAQ (reference sequence). This CDR3 comprises 15 residues. CDR3 nucleotides: TGTGCCAGCAGCTTATCGACTAGCGGAACAGATACGCAGTATTTT. Translating it yields CASSLSTSGTDTQYF.